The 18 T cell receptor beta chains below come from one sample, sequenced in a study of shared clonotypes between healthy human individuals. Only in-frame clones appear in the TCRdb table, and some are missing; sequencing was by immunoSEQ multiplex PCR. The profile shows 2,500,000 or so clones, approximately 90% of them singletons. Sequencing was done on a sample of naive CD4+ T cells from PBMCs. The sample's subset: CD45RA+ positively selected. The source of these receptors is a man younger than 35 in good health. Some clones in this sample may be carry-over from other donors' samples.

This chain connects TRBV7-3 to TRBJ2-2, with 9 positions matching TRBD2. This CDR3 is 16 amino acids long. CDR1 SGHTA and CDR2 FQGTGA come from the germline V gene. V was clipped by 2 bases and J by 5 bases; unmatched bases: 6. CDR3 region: CASSLRSGSGTGELFF. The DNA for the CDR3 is TGTGCCAGCAGCTTACGTAGCGGGAGTGGAACCGGGGAGCTGTTTTTT.

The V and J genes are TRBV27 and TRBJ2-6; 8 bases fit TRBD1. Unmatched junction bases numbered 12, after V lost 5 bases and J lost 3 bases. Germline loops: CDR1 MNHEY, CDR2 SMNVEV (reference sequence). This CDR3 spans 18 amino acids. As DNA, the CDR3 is TGTGCCAGCAGTACCCGGGACAGGACCTTCCATGGGGCCAACGTCCTGACTTTC. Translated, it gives CASSTRDRTFHGANVLTF.

This chain's CDR3 is CSVAIGGTEETQYF. The CDR3 nucleotides are TGCAGCGTCGCGATAGGTGGGACCGAGGAGACCCAGTACTTC. This chain links TRBV29-1 with TRBJ2-5; D is possibly TRBD1 or TRBD2 (5 bases each). In germline, CDR1 is SQVTM, CDR2 ANQGSEA. CDR3 length: 14 residues. V gave up 6 bases and J gave up 5 bases, with 19 bases separating them.

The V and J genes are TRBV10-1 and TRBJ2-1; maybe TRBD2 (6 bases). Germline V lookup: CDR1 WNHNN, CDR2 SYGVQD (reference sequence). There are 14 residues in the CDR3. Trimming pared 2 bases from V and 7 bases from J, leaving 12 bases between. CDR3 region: CASSEAGSGNEQFF. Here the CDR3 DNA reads TGCGCCAGCAGTGAGGCGGGGAGCGGGAATGAGCAGTTCTTC.

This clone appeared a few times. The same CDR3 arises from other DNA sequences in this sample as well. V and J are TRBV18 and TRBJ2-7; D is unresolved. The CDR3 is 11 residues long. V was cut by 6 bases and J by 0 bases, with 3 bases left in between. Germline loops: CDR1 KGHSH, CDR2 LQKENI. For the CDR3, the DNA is TGTGCCAGCTCGAGCTCCTACGAGCAGTACTTC. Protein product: CASSSSYEQYF.

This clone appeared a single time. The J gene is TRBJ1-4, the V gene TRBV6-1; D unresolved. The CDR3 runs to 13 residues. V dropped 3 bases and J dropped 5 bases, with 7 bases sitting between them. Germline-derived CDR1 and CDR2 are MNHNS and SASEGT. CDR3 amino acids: CASSDGRNEKLFF. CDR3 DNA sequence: TGTGCCAGCAGTGATGGGCGGAATGAAAAACTGTTTTTT.

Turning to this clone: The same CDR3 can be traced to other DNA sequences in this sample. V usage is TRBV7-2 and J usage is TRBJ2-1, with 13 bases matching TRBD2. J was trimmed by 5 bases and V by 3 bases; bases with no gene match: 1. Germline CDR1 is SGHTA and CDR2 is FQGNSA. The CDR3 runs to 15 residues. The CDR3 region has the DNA TGTGCCAGCAGCTTGGGACTAGCGGGAAACAATGAGCAGTTCTTC. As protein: CASSLGLAGNNEQFF. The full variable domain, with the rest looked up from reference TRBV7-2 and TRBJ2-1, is GAGVSQSPSNKVTEKGKDVELRCDPISGHTALYWYRQSLGQGLEFLIYFQGNSAPDKSGLPSDRFSAERTGGSVSTLTIQRTQQEDSAVYLCASSLGLAGNNEQFFGPGTRLTVL.

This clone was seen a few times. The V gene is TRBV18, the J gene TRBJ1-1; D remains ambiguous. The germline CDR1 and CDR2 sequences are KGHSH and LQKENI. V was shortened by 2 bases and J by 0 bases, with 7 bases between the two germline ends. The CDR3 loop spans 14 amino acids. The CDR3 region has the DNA TGTGCCAGCTCACCATCGATTGTGAACACTGAAGCTTTCTTT. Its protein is CASSPSIVNTEAFF. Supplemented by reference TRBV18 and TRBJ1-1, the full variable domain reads NAGVMQNPRHLVRRRGQEARLRCSPMKGHSHVYWYRQLPEEGLKFMVYLQKENIIDESGMPKERFSAEFPKEGPSILRIQQVVRGDSAAYFCASSPSIVNTEAFFGQGTRLTVV.

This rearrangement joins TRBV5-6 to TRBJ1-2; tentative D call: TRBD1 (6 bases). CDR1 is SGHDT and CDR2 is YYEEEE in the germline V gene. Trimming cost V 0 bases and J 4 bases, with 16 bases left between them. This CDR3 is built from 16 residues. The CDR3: CASSLVASLGGYGYTF. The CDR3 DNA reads TGTGCCAGCAGCTTGGTGGCTAGTCTAGGGGGCTATGGCTACACCTTC. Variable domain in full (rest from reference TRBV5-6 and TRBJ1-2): DAGVTQSPTHLIKTRGQQVTLRCSPKSGHDTVSWYQQALGQGPQFIFQYYEEEERQRGNFPDRFSGHQFPNYSSELNVNALLLGDSALYLCASSLVASLGGYGYTFGSGTRLTVV.

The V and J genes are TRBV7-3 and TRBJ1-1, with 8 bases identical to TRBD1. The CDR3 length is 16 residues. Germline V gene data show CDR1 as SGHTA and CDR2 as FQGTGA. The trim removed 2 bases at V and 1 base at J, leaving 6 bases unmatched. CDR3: CASSLGDRLSNTEAFF. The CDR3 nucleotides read TGTGCCAGCAGCTTAGGGGACAGGCTTTCGAACACTGAAGCTTTCTTT. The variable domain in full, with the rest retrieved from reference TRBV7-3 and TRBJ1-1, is GAGVSQTPSNKVTEKGKYVELRCDPISGHTALYWYRQSLGQGPEFLIYFQGTGAADDSGLPNDRFFAVRPEGSVSTLKIQRTERGDSAVYLCASSLGDRLSNTEAFFGQGTRLTVV.

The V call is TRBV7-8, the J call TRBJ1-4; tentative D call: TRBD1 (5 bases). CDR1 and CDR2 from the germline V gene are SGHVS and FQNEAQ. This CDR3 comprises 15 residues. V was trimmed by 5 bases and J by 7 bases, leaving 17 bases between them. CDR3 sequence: CASSVIKGSFEKLFF. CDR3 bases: TGTGCCAGCAGCGTCATAAAGGGGTCGTTTGAAAAACTGTTTTTT.

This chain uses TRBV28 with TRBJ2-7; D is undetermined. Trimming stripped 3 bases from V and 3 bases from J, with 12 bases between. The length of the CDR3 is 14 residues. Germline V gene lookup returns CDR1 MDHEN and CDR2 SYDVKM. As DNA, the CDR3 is TGTGCCAGCAGTTTCAAACTATGGGTCTACGAGCAGTACTTC. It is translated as CASSFKLWVYEQYF.

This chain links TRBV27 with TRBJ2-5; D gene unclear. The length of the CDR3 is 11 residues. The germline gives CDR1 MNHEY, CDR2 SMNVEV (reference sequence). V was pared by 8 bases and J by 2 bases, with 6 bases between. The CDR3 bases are TGTGCCAGCGGGGTACAAGAGACCCAGTACTTC. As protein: CASGVQETQYF.

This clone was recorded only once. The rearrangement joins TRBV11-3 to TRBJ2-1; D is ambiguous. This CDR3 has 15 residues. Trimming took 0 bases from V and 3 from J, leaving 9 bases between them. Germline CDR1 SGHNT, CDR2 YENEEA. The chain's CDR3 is CASSLEGRIYNEQFF. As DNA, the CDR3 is TGTGCCAGCAGCTTAGAGGGAAGAATCTACAATGAGCAGTTCTTC.

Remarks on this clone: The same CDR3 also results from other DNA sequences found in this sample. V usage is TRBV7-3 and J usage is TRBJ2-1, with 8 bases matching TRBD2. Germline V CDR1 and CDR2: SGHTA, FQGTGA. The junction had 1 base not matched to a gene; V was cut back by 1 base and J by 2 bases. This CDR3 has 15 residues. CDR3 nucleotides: TGTGCCAGCAGCTTAAGGCGGGAGGCCTACAATGAGCAGTTCTTC. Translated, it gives CASSLRREAYNEQFF.

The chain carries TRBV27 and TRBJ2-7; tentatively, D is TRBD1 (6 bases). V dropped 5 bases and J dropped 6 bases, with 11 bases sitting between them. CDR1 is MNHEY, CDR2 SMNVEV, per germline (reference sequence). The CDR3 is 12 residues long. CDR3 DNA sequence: TGTGCCAGCAGTCACGGACAGAGCGAGCAGTACTTC. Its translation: CASSHGQSEQYF.

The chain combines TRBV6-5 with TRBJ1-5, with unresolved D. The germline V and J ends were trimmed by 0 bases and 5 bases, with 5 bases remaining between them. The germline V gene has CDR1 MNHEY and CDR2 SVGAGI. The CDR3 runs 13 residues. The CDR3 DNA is TGTGCCAGCAGTTACTCCATGGATCAGCCCCAGCATTTT. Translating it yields CASSYSMDQPQHF.

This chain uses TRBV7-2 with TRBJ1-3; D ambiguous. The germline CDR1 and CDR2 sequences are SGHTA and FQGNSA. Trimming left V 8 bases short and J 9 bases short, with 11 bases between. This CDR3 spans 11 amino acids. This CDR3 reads CASHPRGTIYF. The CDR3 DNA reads TGTGCCAGCCATCCGCGAGGCACCATATATTTT.